This TCR beta chain was found in a study of T cell responses to AZD1222 COVID-19 vaccine. Clones were read by immunoSEQ multiplex PCR, and TCRdb kept only the in-frame ones, dropping some. The table has 99,000 or so clones, more than 75% seen once. Only a few counts were recorded for this clone. The CDR3 totals 12 residues. The germline V and J ends were trimmed by 7 bases and 6 bases, with 13 bases remaining between them. Germline V gives CDR1 MNHEY, CDR2 SVGAGI. The sequence came from an adult in good health. The rearrangement uses TRBV6-5 and TRBJ2-7; the D gene is possibly TRBD2 (5 bases). The source material was peripheral blood, sampled on day 0 of AZD1222 vaccination. The CDR3 nucleotides read TGTGCCAGCAAGGCGGGCGCAACCGAGCAGTACTTC. It translates to CASKAGATEQYF.